The present T cell receptor (beta chain) was sequenced within a study of technical replicates of blood from several donors. The assay was immunoSEQ multiplex PCR, and TCRdb's table has in-frame clones only and misses some. Here the sample spans 85,000 to 100,000 clones, approximately 95% being singletons. CDR1 and CDR2 (germline): SNHLY, FYNNEI. The CDR3 totals 13 residues. Trimming pared 5 bases from V and 4 bases from J, leaving 11 bases between. Specimen: T cells isolated from PBMCs. This clonotype was sampled from a human donor in good health. The chain carries TRBV2 and TRBJ2-5, with D possibly matching TRBD2 (5 bases). CDR3 DNA: TGTGCCAGCAGTAACACGGGGAGAGAGACCCAGTACTTC. Amino acids: CASSNTGRETQYF.